The T cell receptor (beta chain) described here comes from a study of T-cell memory formation after mild COVID-19. The wider study: The study found TCR clusters largely donor specific.

This clonotype was observed a few times. The antigen is not known. Constant-segment-primed 5'RACE gave TCR alpha and TCR beta cDNA libraries with sample barcodes and UMIs. MiXCR, applied by TCRdb to the 5' RACE reads, yields one record per CDR3 protein. The sample has about 560,000 distinct CDR3 sequences; roughly 22% are singletons. Findings and caveats of the study: Among CD4+ contracting clones, most were CM and EM, and CD8+ ones EMRA. Second-wave clones that peaked on day 37 lacked confirmed SARS-CoV-2 specificity.

The source material was PBMCs or a T cell subset sorted from them (not recorded which). The clonotype comes from an adult woman who had mild COVID-19 (a few samples of this study predate the infection). Cell type and time point are not known.

DNA of the CDR3: TGCAGTGCCCCGCTCCGCGCAACTGAAGCTTTCTTT. This sequence encodes CSAPLRATEAFF. V gene TRBV20-1 combines with J gene TRBJ1-1; D not certain. Trimming took off 6 bases at V and 5 bases at J, with 13 bases between the two ends. In germline, CDR1 is DFQATT, CDR2 SNEGSKA (reference sequence). The CDR3 contains 12 residues.